The clone carrying this T cell receptor (beta chain) was counted once. This record belongs to a study of PD-1 blockade in classical Hodgkin lymphoma. As to time point: newly diagnosed, previously untreated cHL patient sample. With magnetic negative selection, CD4+ T cells were purified from PBMCs that had been thawed. The table came from immunoSEQ multiplex PCR; TCRdb's copy has only in-frame clones and leaves some out. The sample carries fewer than 20,000 clones, around 92% recorded once. The germline V gene encodes CDR1 ENHRY and CDR2 SYGVKD. The CDR3 length is 15 residues. Deletions cut 6 bases from V and 1 base from J, with 14 bases between.

Sequenced input: CD4+ T cells from blood. The V gene is TRBV10-3, the J gene TRBJ2-3; either TRBD1 or TRBD2 may fit D (7 bases each). The receptor's source is a human donor with classical Hodgkin lymphoma. The CDR3 spells CAIRDREGGTDTQYF. The CDR3 region has the DNA TGTGCCATCAGAGACAGGGAGGGAGGCACAGATACGCAGTATTTT.